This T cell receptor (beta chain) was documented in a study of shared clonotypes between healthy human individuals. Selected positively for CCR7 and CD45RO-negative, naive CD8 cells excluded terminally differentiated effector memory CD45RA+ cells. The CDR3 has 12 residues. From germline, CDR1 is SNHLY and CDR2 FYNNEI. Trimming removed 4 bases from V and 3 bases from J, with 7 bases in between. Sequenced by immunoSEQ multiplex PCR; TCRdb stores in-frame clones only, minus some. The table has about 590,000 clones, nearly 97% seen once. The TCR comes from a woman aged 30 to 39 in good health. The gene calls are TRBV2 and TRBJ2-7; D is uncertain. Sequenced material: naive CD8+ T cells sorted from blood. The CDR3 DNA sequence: TGTGCCAGCAGTGCCAATCTCTACGAGCAGTACTTC. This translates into CASSANLYEQYF.